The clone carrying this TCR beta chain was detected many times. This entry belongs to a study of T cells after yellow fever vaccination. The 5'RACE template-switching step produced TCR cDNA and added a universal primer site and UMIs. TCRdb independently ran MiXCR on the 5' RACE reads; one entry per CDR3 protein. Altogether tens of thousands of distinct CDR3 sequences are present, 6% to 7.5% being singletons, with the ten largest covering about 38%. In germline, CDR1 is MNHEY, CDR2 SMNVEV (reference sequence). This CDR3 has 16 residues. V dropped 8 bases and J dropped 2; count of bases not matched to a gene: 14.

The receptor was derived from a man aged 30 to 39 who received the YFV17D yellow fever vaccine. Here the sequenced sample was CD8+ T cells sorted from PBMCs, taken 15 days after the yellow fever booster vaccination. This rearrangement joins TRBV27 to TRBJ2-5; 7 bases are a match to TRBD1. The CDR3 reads CASRSWDSNNQETQYF. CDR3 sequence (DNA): TGTGCCAGCCGAAGCTGGGACAGTAATAATCAAGAGACCCAGTACTTC.